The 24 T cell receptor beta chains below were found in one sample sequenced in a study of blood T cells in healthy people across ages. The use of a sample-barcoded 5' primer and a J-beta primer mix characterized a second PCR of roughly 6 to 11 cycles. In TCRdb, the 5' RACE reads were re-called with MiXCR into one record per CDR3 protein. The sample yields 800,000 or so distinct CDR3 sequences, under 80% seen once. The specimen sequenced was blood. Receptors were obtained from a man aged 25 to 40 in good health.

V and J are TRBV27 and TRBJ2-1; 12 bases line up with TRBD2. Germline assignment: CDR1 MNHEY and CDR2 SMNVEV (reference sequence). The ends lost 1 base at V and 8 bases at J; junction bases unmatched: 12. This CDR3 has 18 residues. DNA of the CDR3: TGTGCCAGCAGTTTATGGGCTAGCGGGGGGGCCGCTCTCGATGAGCAGTTCTTC. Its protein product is CASSLWASGGAALDEQFF.

The CDR3 DNA reads TGTGCCAGCAGCTCGCCGGGGCGGGGAACCCAGTACTTC. This gives the protein CASSSPGRGTQYF. This sequence joins TRBV7-2 and TRBJ2-5; a weak D match, TRBD2 (6 bases). Trimming shortened V by 4 bases and J by 8 bases, and 14 bases separated the two germline ends. Germline assignment: CDR1 SGHTA and CDR2 FQGNSA. The CDR3 spans 13 residues.

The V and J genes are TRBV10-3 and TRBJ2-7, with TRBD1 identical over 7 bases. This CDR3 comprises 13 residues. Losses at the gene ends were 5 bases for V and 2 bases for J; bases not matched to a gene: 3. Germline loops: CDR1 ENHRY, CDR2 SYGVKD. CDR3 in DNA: TGTGCCATCAGTCCGGGACAGACCTACGAGCAGTACTTC. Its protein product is CAISPGQTYEQYF.

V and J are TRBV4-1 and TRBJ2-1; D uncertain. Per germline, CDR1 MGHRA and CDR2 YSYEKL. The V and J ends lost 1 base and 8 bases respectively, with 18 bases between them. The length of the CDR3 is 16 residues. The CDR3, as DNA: TGCGCCAGCAGCCAAGCTGGGATCCTCCCGACGGATGAGCAGTTCTTC. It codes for CASSQAGILPTDEQFF.

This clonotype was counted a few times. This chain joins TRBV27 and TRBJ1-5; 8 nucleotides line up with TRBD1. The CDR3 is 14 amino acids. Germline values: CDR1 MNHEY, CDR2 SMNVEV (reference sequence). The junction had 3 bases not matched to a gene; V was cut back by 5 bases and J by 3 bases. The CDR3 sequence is CASSPRGPNQPQHF. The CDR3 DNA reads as TGTGCCAGCAGTCCCAGGGGGCCCAATCAGCCCCAGCATTTT.

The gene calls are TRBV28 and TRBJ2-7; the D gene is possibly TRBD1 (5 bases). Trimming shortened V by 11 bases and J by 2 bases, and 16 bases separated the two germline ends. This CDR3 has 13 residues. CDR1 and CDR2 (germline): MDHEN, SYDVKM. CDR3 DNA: TGTGCCGCGGCCTCGACAGACACCTACGAGCAGTACTTC. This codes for CAAASTDTYEQYF.

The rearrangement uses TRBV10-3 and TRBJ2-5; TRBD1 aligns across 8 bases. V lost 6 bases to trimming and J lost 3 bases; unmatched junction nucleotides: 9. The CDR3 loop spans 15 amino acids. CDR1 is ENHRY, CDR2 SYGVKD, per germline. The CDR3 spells CAISGTGGMEETQYF. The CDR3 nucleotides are TGTGCCATCAGCGGGACAGGCGGGATGGAAGAGACCCAGTACTTC.

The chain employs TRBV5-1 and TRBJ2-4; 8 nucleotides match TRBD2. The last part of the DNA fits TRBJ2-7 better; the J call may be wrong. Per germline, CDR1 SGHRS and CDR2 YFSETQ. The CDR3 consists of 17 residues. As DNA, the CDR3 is TGCGCCAGCAGCCCGGGGGGGCACGGGAATACTCCCTACGAGCAGTACTTC. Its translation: CASSPGGHGNTPYEQYF.

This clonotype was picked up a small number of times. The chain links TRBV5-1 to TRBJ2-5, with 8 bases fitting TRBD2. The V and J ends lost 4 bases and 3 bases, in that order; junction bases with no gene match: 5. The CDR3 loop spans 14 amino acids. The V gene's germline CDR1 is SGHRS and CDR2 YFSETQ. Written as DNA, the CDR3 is TGCGCCAGCAGCCTCAAACTAGCGGAAGAGACCCAGTACTTC. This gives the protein CASSLKLAEETQYF.

The CDR3 is CASSSQTEGDGEKLFF. Written as DNA, the CDR3 is TGCGCCAGCAGCTCCCAGACAGAGGGGGATGGAGAAAAACTGTTTTTT. The rearrangement joins TRBV5-1 to TRBJ1-4, with D maybe TRBD1 (6 bases). The germline V gene encodes CDR1 SGHRS and CDR2 YFSETQ. This CDR3 region has 16 residues. Deletions cut 3 bases from V and 8 bases from J, with 20 bases between.

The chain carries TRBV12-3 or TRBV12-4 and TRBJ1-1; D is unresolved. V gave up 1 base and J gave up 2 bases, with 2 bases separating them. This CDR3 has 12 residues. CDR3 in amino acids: CASSLDNTEAFF. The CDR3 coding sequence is TGTGCCAGCAGTTTAGACAACACTGAAGCTTTCTTT.

CDR3 coding DNA: TGCAGTGCTAGGTCCGGGACTAGCGGCTACGAGCAGTACTTC. Its protein product is CSARSGTSGYEQYF. The rearrangement uses TRBV20-1 and TRBJ2-1; 11 nucleotides match TRBD2. Judging by the DNA end, TRBJ2-7 fits better; the J call may be wrong. The CDR3 covers 14 residues. The germline CDR1 and CDR2 sequences are DFQATT and SNEGSKA (reference sequence).

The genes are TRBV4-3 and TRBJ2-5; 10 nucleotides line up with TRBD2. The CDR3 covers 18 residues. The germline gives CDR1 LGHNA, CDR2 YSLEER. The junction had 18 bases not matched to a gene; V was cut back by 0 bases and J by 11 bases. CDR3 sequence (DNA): TGCGCCAGCAGCCAAGAAATGTATCGGCTAGCGGGGGAAAATGAGCAGTACTTC. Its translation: CASSQEMYRLAGENEQYF.

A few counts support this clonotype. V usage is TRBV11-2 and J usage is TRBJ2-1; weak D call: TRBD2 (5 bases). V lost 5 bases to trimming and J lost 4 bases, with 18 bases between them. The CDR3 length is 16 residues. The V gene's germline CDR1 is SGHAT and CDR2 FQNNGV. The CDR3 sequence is CASSPHRGLRYNEQFF. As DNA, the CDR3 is TGTGCCAGCAGCCCCCATCGAGGGTTGAGATACAATGAGCAGTTCTTC. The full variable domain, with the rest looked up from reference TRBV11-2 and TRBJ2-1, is EAGVAQSPRYKIIEKRQSVAFWCNPISGHATLYWYQQILGQGPKLLIQFQNNGVVDDSQLPKDRFSAERLKGVDSTLKIQPAKLEDSAVYLCASSPHRGLRYNEQFFGPGTRLTVL.

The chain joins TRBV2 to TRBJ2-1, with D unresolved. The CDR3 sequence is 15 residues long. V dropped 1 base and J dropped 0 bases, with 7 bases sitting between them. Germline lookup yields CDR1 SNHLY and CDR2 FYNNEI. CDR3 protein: CASSEGASSYNEQFF. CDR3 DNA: TGTGCCAGCAGTGAAGGGGCCAGCTCCTACAATGAGCAGTTCTTC.

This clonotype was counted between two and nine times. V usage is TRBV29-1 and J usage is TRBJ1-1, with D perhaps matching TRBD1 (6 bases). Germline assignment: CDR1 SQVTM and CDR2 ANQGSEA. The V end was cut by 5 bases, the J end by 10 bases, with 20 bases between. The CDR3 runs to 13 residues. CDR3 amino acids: CSVSGTTSLGAFF. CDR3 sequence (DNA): TGCAGCGTTTCCGGGACAACTTCTCTGGGAGCTTTCTTT.

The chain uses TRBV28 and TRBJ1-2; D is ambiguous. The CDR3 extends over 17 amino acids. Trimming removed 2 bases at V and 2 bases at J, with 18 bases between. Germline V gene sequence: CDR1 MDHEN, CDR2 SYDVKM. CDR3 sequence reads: CASSLVGSATPNYGYTF. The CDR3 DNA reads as TGTGCCAGCAGTTTAGTCGGCAGCGCAACCCCCAACTATGGCTACACCTTC.

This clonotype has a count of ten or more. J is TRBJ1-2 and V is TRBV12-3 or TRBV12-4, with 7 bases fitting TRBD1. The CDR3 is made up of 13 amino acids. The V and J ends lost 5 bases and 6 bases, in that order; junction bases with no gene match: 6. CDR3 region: CASSPGQEDGYTF. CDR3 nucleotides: TGTGCCAGCAGTCCCGGACAGGAAGATGGCTACACCTTC.

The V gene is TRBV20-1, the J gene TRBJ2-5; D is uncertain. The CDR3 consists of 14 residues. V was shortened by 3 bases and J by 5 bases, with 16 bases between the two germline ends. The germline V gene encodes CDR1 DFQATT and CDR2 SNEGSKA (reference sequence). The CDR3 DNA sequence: TGCAGTGCTAGGGAAGTAGGGCCGAGGGAGACCCAGTACTTC. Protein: CSAREVGPRETQYF.

For the CDR3, the DNA is TGTGCCAGCAGCTTGGAGGGCGGTATCGTCCTGTTGCAGTTCTTC. Protein: CASSLEGGIVLLQFF. The chain carries TRBV5-6 and TRBJ2-1; D unclear. The CDR3 totals 15 residues. Germline values: CDR1 SGHDT, CDR2 YYEEEE. V lost 0 bases to trimming and J lost 12 bases, with 19 bases between them.

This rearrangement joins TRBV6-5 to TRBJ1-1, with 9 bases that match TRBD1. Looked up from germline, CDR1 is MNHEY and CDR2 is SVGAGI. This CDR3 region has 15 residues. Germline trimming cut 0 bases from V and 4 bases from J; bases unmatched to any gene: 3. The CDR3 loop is CASSYSATGGTEAFF. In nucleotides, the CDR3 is TGTGCCAGCAGTTACTCTGCGACAGGGGGCACTGAAGCTTTCTTT.

In DNA, the CDR3 is TGCAGCGTTGAAAGAGGTCACGGCGGGGAGCAGCGGTACTTC. This translates into CSVERGHGGEQRYF. This rearrangement joins TRBV29-1 to TRBJ2-4; D is possibly TRBD2 (6 bases). Germline assignment: CDR1 SQVTM and CDR2 ANQGSEA. V lost 2 bases, J lost 15 bases, and 23 bases lay in between. This CDR3 comprises 14 residues.

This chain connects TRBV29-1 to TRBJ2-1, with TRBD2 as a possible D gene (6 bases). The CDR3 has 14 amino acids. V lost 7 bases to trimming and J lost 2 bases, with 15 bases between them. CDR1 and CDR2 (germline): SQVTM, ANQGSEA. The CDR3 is CSAMLARPYNEQFF. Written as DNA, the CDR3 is TGCAGCGCTATGCTAGCGAGGCCCTACAATGAGCAGTTCTTC.

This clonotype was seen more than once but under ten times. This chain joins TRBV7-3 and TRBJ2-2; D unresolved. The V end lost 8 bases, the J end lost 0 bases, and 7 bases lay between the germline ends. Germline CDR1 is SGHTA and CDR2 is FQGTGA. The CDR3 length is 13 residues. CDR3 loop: CASGRTNTGELFF. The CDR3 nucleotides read TGTGCCAGCGGTCGTACGAACACCGGGGAGCTGTTTTTT.